The present T cell receptor beta chain was sequenced within a study of T-cell memory formation after mild COVID-19. Background on the study: Across donors, TCR clusters were largely donor specific.

V was clipped by 7 bases and J by 7 bases, with 17 bases between them. Germline V gives CDR1 SQVTM, CDR2 ANQGSEA. The CDR3 covers 13 residues. The TCR alpha and TCR beta cDNA libraries, bearing sample barcodes and UMIs, were generated by 5'RACE using constant-segment primers. TCRdb reanalysed the 5' RACE reads using MiXCR and keeps one entry per CDR3 protein. This table holds roughly 600,000 distinct CDR3 sequences, approximately 18% found once. The J gene is TRBJ2-1, the V gene TRBV29-1; no definite D call. This sequence was found in an adult woman who had mild COVID-19 (a few samples of this study predate the infection). Cell type and time point are not known. The sequenced material came from PBMCs or a T cell subset sorted from them (not recorded which). The CDR3 DNA sequence: TGCAGCGCCGAGACAAGGCTCACAAATGAGCAGTTCTTC. It specifies CSAETRLTNEQFF.